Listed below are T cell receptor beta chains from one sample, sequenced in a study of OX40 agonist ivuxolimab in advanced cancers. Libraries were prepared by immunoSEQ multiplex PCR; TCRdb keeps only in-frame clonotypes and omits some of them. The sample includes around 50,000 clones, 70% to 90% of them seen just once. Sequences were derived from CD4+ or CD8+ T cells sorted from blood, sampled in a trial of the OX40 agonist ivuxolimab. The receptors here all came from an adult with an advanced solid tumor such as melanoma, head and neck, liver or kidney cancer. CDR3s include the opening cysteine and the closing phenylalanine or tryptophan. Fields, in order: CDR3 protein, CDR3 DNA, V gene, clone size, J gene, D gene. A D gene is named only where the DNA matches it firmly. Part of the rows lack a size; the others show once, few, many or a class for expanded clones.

CDR3 protein: CASSLDRPLYNEQFF
CDR3 DNA: TGCGCCAGCAGCCTTGACAGGCCGCTCTACAATGAGCAGTTCTTC
V gene: TRBV5-1
clone size: NA
J gene: TRBJ2-1
D gene: NA

CDR3 protein: CASSAGQGYYGYTF
CDR3 DNA: TGTGCCAGCTCAGCTGGACAGGGATATTATGGCTACACCTTC
V gene: TRBV18
clone size: NA
J gene: TRBJ1-2
D gene: TRBD1

CDR3 protein: CASSNYEQYF
CDR3 DNA: TGTGCCAGCAGCAACTACGAGCAGTACTTC
V gene: TRBV7-9
clone size: NA
J gene: TRBJ2-7
D gene: NA

CDR3 protein: CASSQTDAGAGELFF
CDR3 DNA: TGTGCCAGCAGCCAAACGGACGCAGGGGCCGGGGAGCTGTTTTTT
V gene: TRBV28
clone size: NA
J gene: TRBJ2-2
D gene: NA

CDR3 protein: CSARGGDTQYF
CDR3 DNA: TGCAGTGCTAGAGGGGGAGATACGCAGTATTTT
V gene: TRBV20-1
clone size: NA
J gene: TRBJ2-3
D gene: NA

CDR3 protein: CASSLASSYNEQFF
CDR3 DNA: TGTGCCAGCAGTCTAGCGAGCTCCTACAATGAGCAGTTCTTC
V gene: TRBV14
clone size: NA
J gene: TRBJ2-1
D gene: NA

CDR3 protein: CASALLGQGASEQYF
CDR3 DNA: TGCGCCAGCGCCCTCCTTGGACAGGGGGCTTCCGAGCAGTACTTC
V gene: TRBV5-1
clone size: NA
J gene: TRBJ2-7
D gene: TRBD1

CDR3 protein: CASSNPAEAFF
CDR3 DNA: TGTGCCAGCTCAAATCCCGCTGAAGCTTTCTTT
V gene: TRBV18
clone size: NA
J gene: TRBJ1-1
D gene: NA

CDR3 protein: CASSLVSGQLYSNQPQHF
CDR3 DNA: TGTGCCAGCAGCTTAGTATCGGGACAGCTGTATAGCAATCAGCCCCAGCATTTT
V gene: TRBV7-8
clone size: NA
J gene: TRBJ1-5
D gene: TRBD1

CDR3 protein: CASSAVLSYNSPLHF
CDR3 DNA: TGCGCCAGCAGCGCAGTTTTGTCCTATAATTCACCCCTCCACTTT
V gene: TRBV5-1
clone size: few
J gene: TRBJ1-6
D gene: NA

CDR3 protein: CASSPPTGDGETQYF
CDR3 DNA: TGTGCCAGCAGTCCACCGACAGGGGACGGAGAGACCCAGTACTTC
V gene: TRBV5-4
clone size: NA
J gene: TRBJ2-5
D gene: TRBD1

CDR3 protein: CASSLGQDEKLFF
CDR3 DNA: TGTGCCAGCAGTCTCGGACAGGACGAAAAACTGTTTTTT
V gene: TRBV4-2
clone size: NA
J gene: TRBJ1-4
D gene: TRBD1

CDR3 protein: CASSKDVGTEAFF
CDR3 DNA: TGTGCCAGCAGTAAGGACGTTGGCACTGAAGCTTTCTTT
V gene: TRBV2
clone size: NA
J gene: TRBJ1-1
D gene: NA